The next 15 T cell receptor beta chains were all read from a single sample in a study of tissue T cells after allogeneic stem cell transplantation. Here immunoSEQ multiplex PCR was the method, and the copy in TCRdb shows in-frame clones only, minus some. The profile shows over 45,000 clones, around 70% of them singletons. Sequenced sample: sorted cells pooled from one or two spleens. The receptor set was obtained from a pool of C57BL/6 mice in good health.

A word on this clone: All gene names here are mouse names. The observed sequence ends 1 residue before the CDR3 terminus, with the missing tail filled in from the germline J gene. V usage is TRBV13-2 and J usage is TRBJ2-1, with a tentative D call TRBD1 (8 bases). The CDR3 contains 13 residues. The germline CDR1 and CDR2 sequences are NNHNN and SYGAGS (reference sequence). Trimming removed 2 bases from V and 7 bases from J, with 10 bases in between. The DNA read from the CDR3 is TGTGCCAGCGGTGAACAGGGGGGCGCTGAGCAGTTC. It encodes CASGEQGGAEQF. The CDR3 as a whole reads CASGEQGGAEQFF.

As to this clone: Gene names follow the mouse nomenclature. From the germline J gene comes the end of the CDR3, since the read stops 1 residue before it. V usage is TRBV13-2 and J usage is TRBJ2-4, with TRBD2 identical over 7 bases. Germline loops: CDR1 NNHNN, CDR2 SYGAGS (reference sequence). The trim removed 2 bases at V and 0 bases at J, leaving 6 bases unmatched. The CDR3 is made up of 16 amino acids. The part of the CDR3 DNA that was read is TGTGCCAGCGGTGAGTCGACTGGGAGTAGTCAAAACACCTTGTAC. This sequence encodes CASGESTGSSQNTLY. The whole CDR3 is CASGESTGSSQNTLYF.

Worth noting for this clone: All gene names here are mouse names. The read ends 1 residue shy of where the CDR3 ends; the end is completed using the germline J gene. This chain links TRBV29 with TRBJ2-5; no clear D gene. V dropped 3 bases and J dropped 6 bases, with 13 bases sitting between them. Looked up from germline, CDR1 is MSHET and CDR2 is SYDVDS. This CDR3 has 14 amino acids. The CDR3 DNA, read in part, is TGTGCTAGCAGTTTGGGGTGGGATACGGACACCCAGTAC. The encoded protein is CASSLGWDTDTQY. The whole CDR3 protein is CASSLGWDTDTQYF.

In its sample, this clone was seen a few times. Mouse names are used for the genes. The CDR3 end falls 1 residue outside the read, so it is completed with the germline J gene. This sequence joins TRBV12-2 and TRBJ1-3; D gene ambiguous. This CDR3 contains 14 residues. The V end lost 1 base, the J end lost 0 bases, and 6 bases lay between the germline ends. CDR1 is SGHLS, CDR2 HYDKME, per germline. The CDR3 sequence: CASSLKGSGNTLYF. The CDR3 DNA, read in part, is TGTGCCAGCTCTCTAAAGGGTTCTGGAAATACGCTCTAT.

In the case of this clone: Genes and germline come from the mouse. The missing CDR3 end, 1 residue past where the read stops, is filled in from the germline J gene. The chain links TRBV20 to TRBJ2-5; no clear D. CDR1 and CDR2 (germline): GFQATS, STVNSAI. V gave up 0 bases and J gave up 6 bases, with 10 bases separating them. The CDR3 loop spans 13 amino acids. The CDR3 bases that were read are TGTGGTGCTAGGGAAGGCAGGCCTGACACCCAGTAC. It encodes CGAREGRPDTQY. The entire CDR3 is CGAREGRPDTQYF. The full variable domain, its missing parts supplied by reference TRBV20 and TRBJ2-5, is GALVYQYPRRTICKSGTSMRMECQAVGFQATSVAWYRQSPQKTFELIALSTVNSAIKYEQNFTQEKFPISHPNLSFSSMTVLNAYLEDRGLYLCGAREGRPDTQYFGPGTRLLVL.

Points on this clone: Gene names refer to mouse genes. The read ends 1 residue before the CDR3 terminus; that terminus is restored from the germline J gene. The genes are TRBV13-2 and TRBJ1-4; 9 nucleotides match TRBD1. The CDR3 has 15 amino acids. Looked up from germline, CDR1 is NNHNN and CDR2 is SYGAGS (reference sequence). V trimming: 1 base; J trimming: 6 bases; junction bases outside the gene matches: 4. CDR3 sequence: CASGDPGQGDERLFF. Incomplete CDR3 DNA: TGTGCCAGCGGTGATCCGGGACAGGGAGACGAAAGATTATTT.

Regarding this clone: All gene names here are mouse names. The sequenced fragment ends 1 residue before the CDR3 boundary, so the rest is inferred from the germline J gene. V and J are TRBV2 and TRBJ1-1, with D tentatively TRBD1 (5 bases). CDR3 length equals 14 residues. Germline CDR1 is LGHNA and CDR2 is YSYQKL. V was pared by 2 bases and J by 1 base, with 8 bases between. CDR3: CASSQSRVNTEVFF. CDR3 bases read: TGTGCCAGCAGCCAATCCAGGGTGAACACAGAAGTCTTC.

Points on this clone: The germline and genes are mouse ones. CDR3 bases read: TGTGCCAGCAGTCACTACAGGGGTGGCACAGAAGTCTTC. Amino acids: CASSHYRGGTEVF. The entire CDR3 reads CASSHYRGGTEVFF. This rearrangement joins TRBV26 to TRBJ1-1; TRBD1 matches 7 bases. The missing CDR3 end, 1 residue past where the read stops, is filled in from the germline J gene. The CDR3 totals 14 residues. Germline CDR1 and CDR2: KGHPV and FQNQEV (reference sequence). With V trimmed by 4 bases and J by 4 bases, 6 bases remained unmatched. Full variable domain (rest looked up from reference TRBV26 and TRBJ1-1): NSKVIQTPRYLVKGQGQKAKMRCIPEKGHPVVFWYQQNKNNEFKFLINFQNQEVLQQIDMTEKRFSAECPSNSPCSLEIQSSEAGDSALYLCASSHYRGGTEVFFGKGTRLTVV.

For this clone: All gene names here are mouse names. The read ends 1 residue before the CDR3 terminus; that terminus is restored from the germline J gene. V is TRBV31 and J is TRBJ2-5, with TRBD1 matching 8 bases. The trim removed 5 bases at V and 6 bases at J, leaving 4 bases unmatched. Germline loops: CDR1 GKSSPN, CDR2 SITVG. This CDR3 spans 12 amino acids. The CDR3 loop is CAWGQGEDTQYF. CDR3 DNA (partial): TGTGCCTGGGGACAGGGTGAGGACACCCAGTAC.

This clone turned up a few times. The gene names given are mouse names. The CDR3 end lies 1 residue beyond the end of the read and is filled in from the germline J gene. The rearrangement uses TRBV31 and TRBJ2-7; the D is unclear. The CDR3 consists of 12 residues. V was clipped by 0 bases and J by 3 bases, with 6 bases between them. Per the germline V gene, CDR1 is GKSSPN and CDR2 is SITVG. The DNA read from the CDR3 is TGTGCCTGGAGTCTAGACAACTATGAACAGTAC. Its translation: CAWSLDNYEQY. The whole CDR3 sequence reads CAWSLDNYEQYF.

As for this clone: All gene names here are mouse names. The read terminates 1 residue before the CDR3 end, so the remaining end is supplied by the germline J gene. This chain uses TRBV13-1 with TRBJ2-4; 9 bases line up with TRBD2. There are 16 residues in the CDR3. V trimming: 1 base; J trimming: 3 bases; junction bases outside the gene matches: 6. CDR1 is NSHNY and CDR2 is SYGAGN in the germline V gene. This chain's CDR3 is CASSDLTGGGQNTLYF. The covered CDR3 bases are TGTGCCAGCAGTGATTTGACTGGGGGAGGACAAAACACCTTGTAC.

Details on this clone: Gene labels here are mouse ones. Read coverage stops 1 residue before the CDR3 terminus; the germline J gene supplies the remainder. The chain uses TRBV13-3 and TRBJ2-5; either TRBD1 or TRBD2 may supply D (5 bases each). The CDR3 is made up of 11 amino acids. The V and J ends lost 5 bases and 6 bases respectively, with 7 bases between them. Germline assignment: CDR1 NNHDY and CDR2 SYVADS. The CDR3: CASRGRDTQYF. The sequenced CDR3 bases are TGTGCCAGCAGGGGGCGCGACACCCAGTAC.

In the case of this clone: The genes and germline here are from mouse. Read sequence stops 1 residue before the CDR3 end, and the germline J gene provides the missing end. The chain joins TRBV31 to TRBJ2-7, with 12 bases fitting TRBD2. From germline, CDR1 is GKSSPN and CDR2 SITVG. The V segment lost 3 bases and the J segment 4 bases; nucleotides outside the gene matches: 4. The length of the CDR3 is 14 residues. The CDR3 sequence is CAWSRDWGDYEQYF. CDR3 DNA, as far as it was read: TGTGCCTGGAGCCGGGACTGGGGGGATTATGAACAGTAC. The full variable domain, rest sourced from reference TRBV31 and TRBJ2-7, is AQTIHQWPVAEIKAVGSPLSLGCTIKGKSSPNLYWYWQATGGTLQQLFYSITVGQVESVVQLNLSASRPKDDQFILSTEKLLLSHSGFYLCAWSRDWGDYEQYFGPGTRLTVL.

A word on this clone: Germline and genes: mouse. The read gets to within 1 residue of the CDR3 end, and the germline J gene fills in the rest. The chain is built from TRBV2 and TRBJ2-3; D is unclear. Germline CDR1 LGHNA, CDR2 YSYQKL. V was clipped by 0 bases and J by 0 bases, with 4 bases between them. The CDR3 totals 14 residues. Partial CDR3 DNA: TGTGCCAGCAGCCAAGATTCCAGTGCAGAAACGCTGTAT. Protein: CASSQDSSAETLY. The full CDR3 protein is CASSQDSSAETLYF.

This clone was detected only once. The germline and genes are mouse ones. The CDR3 goes on 1 residue after the read ends, and that part is filled in from the germline J gene. The chain links TRBV12-1 to TRBJ2-5; tentative D call: TRBD2 (6 bases). Germline assignment: CDR1 SGHSN and CDR2 HYEKVE. The CDR3 is 15 amino acids. V was clipped by 2 bases and J by 1 base, with 12 bases between them. CDR3 DNA (partial): TGTGCCAGCTCTCCTCCTGTGGGGGACCAAGACACCCAGTAC. Translated, it gives CASSPPVGDQDTQY. The CDR3 in its entirety is CASSPPVGDQDTQYF. The full variable domain, completed using reference TRBV12-1 and TRBJ2-5, is DSGVVQSPRHIIKEKGGRSVLTCIPISGHSNVVWYQQTLGKELKFLIQHYEKVERDKGFLPSRFSVQQFDDYHSEMNMSALELEDSAMYFCASSPPVGDQDTQYFGPGTRLLVL.